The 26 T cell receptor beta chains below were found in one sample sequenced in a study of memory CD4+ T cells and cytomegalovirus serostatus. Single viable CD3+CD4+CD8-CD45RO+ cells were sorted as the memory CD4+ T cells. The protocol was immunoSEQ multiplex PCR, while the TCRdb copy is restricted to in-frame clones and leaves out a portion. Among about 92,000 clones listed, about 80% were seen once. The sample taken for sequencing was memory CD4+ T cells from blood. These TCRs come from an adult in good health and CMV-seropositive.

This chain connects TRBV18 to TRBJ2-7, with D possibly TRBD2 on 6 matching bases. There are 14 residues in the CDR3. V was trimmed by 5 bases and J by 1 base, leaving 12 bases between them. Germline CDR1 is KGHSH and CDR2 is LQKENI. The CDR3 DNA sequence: TGTGCCAGCTCATCAACCGGGACTTCCTACGAGCAGTACTTC. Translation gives CASSSTGTSYEQYF.

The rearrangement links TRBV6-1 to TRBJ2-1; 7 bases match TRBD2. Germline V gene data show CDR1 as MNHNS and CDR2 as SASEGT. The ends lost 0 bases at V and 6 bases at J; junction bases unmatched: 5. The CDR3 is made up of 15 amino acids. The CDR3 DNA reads TGTGCCAGCAGTGAAGCGCCTTGGGGGGGCAATGAGCAGTTCTTC. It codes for CASSEAPWGGNEQFF.

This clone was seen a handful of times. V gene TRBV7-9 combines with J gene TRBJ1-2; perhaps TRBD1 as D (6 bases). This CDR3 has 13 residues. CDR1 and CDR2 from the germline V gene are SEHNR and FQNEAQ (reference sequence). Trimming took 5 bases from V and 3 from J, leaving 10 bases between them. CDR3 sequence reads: CASSQNRDYGYTF. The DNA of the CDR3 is TGTGCCAGCAGCCAGAACAGGGACTATGGCTACACCTTC.

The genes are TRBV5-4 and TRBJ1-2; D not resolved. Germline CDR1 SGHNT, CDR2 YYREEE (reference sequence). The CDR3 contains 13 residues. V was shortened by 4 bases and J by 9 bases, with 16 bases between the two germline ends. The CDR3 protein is CASSQDPGGSYTF. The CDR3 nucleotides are TGTGCCAGCAGCCAGGACCCGGGTGGTAGCTACACCTTC.

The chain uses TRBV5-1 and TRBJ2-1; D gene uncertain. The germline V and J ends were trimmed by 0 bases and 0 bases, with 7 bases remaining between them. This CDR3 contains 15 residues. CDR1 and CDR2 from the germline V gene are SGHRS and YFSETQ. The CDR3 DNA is TGCGCCAGCAGCTTGGGCCAGCTCTCCTACAATGAGCAGTTCTTC. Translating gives CASSLGQLSYNEQFF.

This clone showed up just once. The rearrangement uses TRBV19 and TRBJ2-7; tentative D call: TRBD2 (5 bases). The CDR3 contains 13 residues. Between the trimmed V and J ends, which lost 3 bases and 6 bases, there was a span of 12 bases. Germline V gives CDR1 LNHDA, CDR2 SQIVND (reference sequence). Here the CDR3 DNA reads TGTGCCAGTAGTATTTCCCCCCGGGGCGAGCAGTACTTC. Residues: CASSISPRGEQYF. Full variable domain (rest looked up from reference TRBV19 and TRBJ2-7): DGGITQSPKYLFRKEGQNVTLSCEQNLNHDAMYWYRQDPGQGLRLIYYSQIVNDFQKGDIAEGYSVSREKKESFPLTVTSAQKNPTAFYLCASSISPRGEQYFGPGTRLTVT.

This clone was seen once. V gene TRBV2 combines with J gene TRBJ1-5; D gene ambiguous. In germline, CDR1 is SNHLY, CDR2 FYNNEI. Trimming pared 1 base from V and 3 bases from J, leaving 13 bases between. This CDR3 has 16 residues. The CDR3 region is CASSEEAMMFNQPQHF. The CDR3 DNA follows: TGTGCCAGCAGTGAAGAGGCCATGATGTTCAATCAGCCCCAGCATTTT.

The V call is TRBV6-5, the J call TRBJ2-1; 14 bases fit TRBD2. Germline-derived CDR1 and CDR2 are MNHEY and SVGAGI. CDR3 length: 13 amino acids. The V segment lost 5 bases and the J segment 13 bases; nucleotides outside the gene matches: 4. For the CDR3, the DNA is TGTGCCAGCAGTCCCGGACTAGCGGGAGGTCAGTTCTTC. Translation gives CASSPGLAGGQFF.

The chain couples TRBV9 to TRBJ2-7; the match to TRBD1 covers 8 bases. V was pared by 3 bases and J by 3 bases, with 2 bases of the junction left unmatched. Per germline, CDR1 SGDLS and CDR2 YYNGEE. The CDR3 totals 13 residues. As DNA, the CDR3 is TGTGCCAGCAGCGCGGGGACAGGCTACGAGCAGTACTTC. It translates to CASSAGTGYEQYF.

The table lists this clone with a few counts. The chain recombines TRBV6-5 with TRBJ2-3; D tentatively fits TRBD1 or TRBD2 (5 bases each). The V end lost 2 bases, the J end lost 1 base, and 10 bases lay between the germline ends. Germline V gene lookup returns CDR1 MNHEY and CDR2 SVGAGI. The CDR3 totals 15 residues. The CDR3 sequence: CASSYRDPGTDTQYF. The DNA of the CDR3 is TGTGCCAGCAGTTACAGGGACCCCGGCACAGATACGCAGTATTTT.

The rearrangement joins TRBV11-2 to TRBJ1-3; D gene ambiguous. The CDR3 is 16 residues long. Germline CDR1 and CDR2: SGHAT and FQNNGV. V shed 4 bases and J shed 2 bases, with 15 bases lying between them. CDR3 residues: CASSSSIGMTGNTIYF. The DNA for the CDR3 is TGTGCCAGCAGCTCATCTATCGGGATGACTGGAAACACCATATATTTT.

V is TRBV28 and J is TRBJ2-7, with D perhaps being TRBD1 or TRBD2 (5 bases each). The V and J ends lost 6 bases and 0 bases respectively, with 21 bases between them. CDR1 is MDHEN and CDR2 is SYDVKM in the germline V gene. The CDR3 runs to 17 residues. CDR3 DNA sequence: TGTGCCAGCAGAATCGGTGGGTCGGGGCCAAGCTCCTACGAGCAGTACTTC. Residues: CASRIGGSGPSSYEQYF.

As DNA, the CDR3 is TGTGCCAGCAGCGTAGTATCAGGGCCCGGGGAGCTGTTTTTT. Protein: CASSVVSGPGELFF. The chain carries TRBV9 and TRBJ2-2, with a possible D match to TRBD1 (5 bases). Trimming removed 0 bases from V and 6 bases from J, with 9 bases in between. Germline CDR1 SGDLS, CDR2 YYNGEE. CDR3 length: 14 residues.

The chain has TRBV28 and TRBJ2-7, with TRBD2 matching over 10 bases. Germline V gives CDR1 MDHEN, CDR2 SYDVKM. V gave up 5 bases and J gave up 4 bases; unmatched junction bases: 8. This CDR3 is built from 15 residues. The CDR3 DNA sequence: TGTGCCAGCAGTACGACCGGGACTAGCGTTTACGAGCAGTACTTC. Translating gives CASSTTGTSVYEQYF.

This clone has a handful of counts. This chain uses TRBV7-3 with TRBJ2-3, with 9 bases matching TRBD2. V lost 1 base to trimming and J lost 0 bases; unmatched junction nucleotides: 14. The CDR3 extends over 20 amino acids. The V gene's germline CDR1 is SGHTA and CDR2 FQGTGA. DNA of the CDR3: TGTGCCAGCAGCTTAAAGGGAGCGGGAGGCTCGAGCCTTAGCACAGATACGCAGTATTTT. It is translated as CASSLKGAGGSSLSTDTQYF.

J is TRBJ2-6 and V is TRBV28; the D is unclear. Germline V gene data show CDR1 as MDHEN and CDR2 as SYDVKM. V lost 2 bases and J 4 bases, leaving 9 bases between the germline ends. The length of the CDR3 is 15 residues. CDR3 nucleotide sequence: TGTGCCAGCAGTTTAAGTGGTCAGGGGGCCAACGTCCTGACTTTC. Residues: CASSLSGQGANVLTF.

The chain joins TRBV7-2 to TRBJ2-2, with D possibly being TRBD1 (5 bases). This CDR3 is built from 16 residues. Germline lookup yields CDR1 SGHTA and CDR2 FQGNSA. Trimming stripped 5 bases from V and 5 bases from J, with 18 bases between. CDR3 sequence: CASSRARSGKTGELFF. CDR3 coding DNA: TGTGCCAGCAGCCGCGCCAGGTCAGGGAAGACCGGGGAGCTGTTTTTT. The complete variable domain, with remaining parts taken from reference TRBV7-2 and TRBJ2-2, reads GAGVSQSPSNKVTEKGKDVELRCDPISGHTALYWYRQSLGQGLEFLIYFQGNSAPDKSGLPSDRFSAERTGGSVSTLTIQRTQQEDSAVYLCASSRARSGKTGELFFGEGSRLTVL.

The CDR3 loop reads CASSLNSVNEQFF. CDR3 DNA: TGTGCCAGCAGCTTAAACTCCGTTAATGAGCAGTTCTTC. V usage is TRBV7-3 and J usage is TRBJ2-1, with unresolved D. Germline V CDR1 and CDR2: SGHTA, FQGTGA. Trimming cost V 1 base and J 7 bases, with 8 bases left between them. This CDR3 has 13 residues.

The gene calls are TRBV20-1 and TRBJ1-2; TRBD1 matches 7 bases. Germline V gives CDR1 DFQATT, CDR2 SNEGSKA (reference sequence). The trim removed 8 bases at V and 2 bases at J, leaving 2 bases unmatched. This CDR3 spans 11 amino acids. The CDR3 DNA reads TGCAGTTACAGGGGCAACTATGGCTACACCTTC. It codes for CSYRGNYGYTF.

CDR3 sequence (DNA): TGTGCCAGCTCACCACTACAAGAGACCCAGTACTTC. Translated: CASSPLQETQYF. The chain couples TRBV18 to TRBJ2-5; D ambiguous. CDR3 length equals 12 residues. The germline gives CDR1 KGHSH, CDR2 LQKENI. V lost 1 base to trimming and J lost 2 bases, with 2 bases between them.

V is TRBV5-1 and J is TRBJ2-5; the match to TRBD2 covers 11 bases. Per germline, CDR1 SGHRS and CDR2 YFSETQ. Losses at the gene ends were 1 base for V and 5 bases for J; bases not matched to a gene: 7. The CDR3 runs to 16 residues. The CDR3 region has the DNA TGCGCCAGCAGCTTGCGGCTAGCGGGAGGACTGGAGACCCAGTACTTC. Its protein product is CASSLRLAGGLETQYF.

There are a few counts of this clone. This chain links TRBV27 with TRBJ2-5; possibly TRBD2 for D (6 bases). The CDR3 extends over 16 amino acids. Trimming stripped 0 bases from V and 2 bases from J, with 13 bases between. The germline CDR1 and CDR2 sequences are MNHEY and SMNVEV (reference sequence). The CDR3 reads CASSLSVGREQETQYF. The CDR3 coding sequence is TGTGCCAGCAGTTTATCGGTGGGGCGGGAACAAGAGACCCAGTACTTC.

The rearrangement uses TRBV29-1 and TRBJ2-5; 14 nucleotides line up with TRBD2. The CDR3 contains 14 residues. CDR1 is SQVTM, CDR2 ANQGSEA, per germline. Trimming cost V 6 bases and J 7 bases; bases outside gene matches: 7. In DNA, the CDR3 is TGCAGCGTGGGGACTAGCGGGAGCTTGGGGACCCAGTACTTC. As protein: CSVGTSGSLGTQYF.

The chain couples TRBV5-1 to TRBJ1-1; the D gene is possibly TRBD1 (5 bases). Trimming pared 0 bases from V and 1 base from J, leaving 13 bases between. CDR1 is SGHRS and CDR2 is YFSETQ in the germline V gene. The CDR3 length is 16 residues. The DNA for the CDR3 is TGCGCCAGCAGCTTGGCACTCGCAGGGTCGAACACTGAAGCTTTCTTT. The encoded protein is CASSLALAGSNTEAFF.

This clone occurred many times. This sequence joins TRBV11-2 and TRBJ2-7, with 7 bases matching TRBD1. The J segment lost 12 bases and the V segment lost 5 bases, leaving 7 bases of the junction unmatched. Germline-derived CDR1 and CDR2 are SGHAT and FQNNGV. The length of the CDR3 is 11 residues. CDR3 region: CASSPGRTGYF. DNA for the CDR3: TGTGCCAGCAGCCCGGGACGGACAGGGTACTTC.

CDR3 bases: TGCAGCGTGAAGACTAGCGGGGGGCCAGATACGCAGTATTTT. Protein: CSVKTSGGPDTQYF. The rearrangement links TRBV29-1 to TRBJ2-3, with 13 nucleotides matching TRBD2. CDR1 and CDR2 from the germline V gene are SQVTM and ANQGSEA. With 6 bases clipped from V and 4 bases from J, the junction kept 4 bases outside the gene matches. This CDR3 spans 14 amino acids.